Presented here are 8 T cell receptor beta chains from one specimen sequenced in a study of T cells in Graves' hyperthyroidism and ophthalmopathy. TCR beta CDR3 sequences were amplified from RNA transcripts. With the HTBI primer set, the TCR CDR3 went through a first round of RT-PCR. One entry per CDR3 protein results from TCRdb running MiXCR on the multiplex PCR reads. This sample has fewer than 700,000 distinct CDR3 sequences, with under 20% found just once. Specimen: blood. The receptors derive from a woman aged 18-29 years with Graves' ophthalmopathy.

This clonotype was observed a handful of times. The chain recombines TRBV13 with TRBJ1-2; no clear D. The germline V gene encodes CDR1 PRHDT and CDR2 FYEKMQ (reference sequence). This CDR3 spans 13 amino acids. V was pared by 3 bases and J by 6 bases, with 11 bases between. The DNA of the CDR3 is TGTGCCAGCAGCTTTCCGGGCACTGATGGCTACACCTTC. This encodes CASSFPGTDGYTF.

This chain uses TRBV14 with TRBJ2-2; maybe TRBD1 (6 bases). Germline loops: CDR1 SGHDN, CDR2 FVKESK. The V gene lost 4 bases and the J gene lost 6 bases, with 12 bases spanning the gap. The CDR3 has 14 amino acids. CDR3 amino acids: CASSRTVSAGELFF. CDR3 coding DNA: TGTGCCAGCAGCCGGACAGTATCTGCCGGGGAGCTGTTTTTT.

This clonotype has a count of ten or more. The genes are TRBV12-3 or TRBV12-4 and TRBJ2-3; TRBD2 matches 8 bases. CDR3 length: 17 amino acids. V lost 4 bases, J lost 0 bases, and 9 bases stayed unmatched. CDR3 DNA sequence: TGTGCCAGCAGTTGGAGCGGGAGCCCCTCTAGCACAGATACGCAGTATTTT. As protein: CASSWSGSPSSTDTQYF.

This clonotype came up many times. This chain joins TRBV5-1 and TRBJ1-1; 8 bases fit TRBD1. The CDR3 extends over 15 amino acids. The V and J ends lost 2 bases and 0 bases, in that order; junction bases with no gene match: 3. Germline V gene data show CDR1 as SGHRS and CDR2 as YFSETQ. Here the CDR3 DNA reads TGCGCCAGCAGCTTTGACAGGGGACTGAACACTGAAGCTTTCTTT. Translation: CASSFDRGLNTEAFF.

This clonotype was picked up many times. The rearrangement joins TRBV6-1 to TRBJ2-7, with 8 bases aligning to TRBD2. This CDR3 spans 13 amino acids. Germline V gene lookup returns CDR1 MNHNS and CDR2 SASEGT. The junction had 5 bases not matched to a gene; V was cut back by 7 bases and J by 3 bases. The DNA for the CDR3 is TGTGCCAGCAAAACTAGCGGAGTCTACGAGCAGTACTTC. It is translated as CASKTSGVYEQYF.

The V gene is TRBV7-9, the J gene TRBJ1-4; D might be TRBD1 (5 bases). Trimming removed 5 bases from V and 4 bases from J, with 11 bases in between. The CDR3 length is 14 residues. Germline values: CDR1 SEHNR, CDR2 FQNEAQ (reference sequence). DNA of the CDR3: TGTGCCAGCAGCGCCCAGGGTCGTAATGAAAAACTGTTTTTT. This encodes CASSAQGRNEKLFF.

This clonotype was recorded many times. The rearrangement links TRBV28 to TRBJ2-3; TRBD2 matches 13 bases. The ends lost 5 bases at V and 1 base at J; junction bases unmatched: 18. The germline CDR1 and CDR2 sequences are MDHEN and SYDVKM. The CDR3 extends over 21 amino acids. CDR3: CASSAYPGTSGATSGTDTQYF. CDR3 nucleotide sequence: TGTGCCAGCAGTGCATACCCCGGGACTAGCGGGGCGACGTCAGGCACAGATACGCAGTATTTT.

Ten or more counts support this clonotype. The V gene is TRBV10-3, the J gene TRBJ1-2; weak D call: TRBD1 (6 bases). Trimming removed 4 bases at V and 1 base at J, with 10 bases between. Germline assignment: CDR1 ENHRY and CDR2 SYGVKD. This CDR3 is built from 14 residues. DNA of the CDR3: TGTGCCATCAGTGGGCCGGACAGTAACTATGGCTACACCTTC. Its protein product is CAISGPDSNYGYTF.